The clone carrying this TCR beta chain was recorded once. The method was immunoSEQ multiplex PCR; TCRdb's version includes in-frame clones alone and lacks a portion of them. The table shows hundreds of thousands of clones, with approximately 88% occurring only once. The source of the sample is a study of shared T cell receptors in the human thymus. CDR1 is PRHDT, CDR2 FYEKMQ, per germline (reference sequence). V lost 4 bases and J lost 4; bases outside the gene matches: 6. This CDR3 has 16 residues. The sample was also reused in another study, on human thymus T cells. That paper notes: Donor material was obtained from healthy Finnish infants undergoing corrective surgery for congenital heart defects. Obtained as resections during corrective heart surgery, the thymus tissue was then studied. An apparent bias in V and J gene usage was seen in thymic and blood repertoires. Among unrelated individuals, related research reported thymic repertoires that overlapped highly.

The receptor was isolated from a boy younger than two with a congenital heart defect. The specimen sequenced was thymocytes. The chain joins TRBV13 to TRBJ2-1, with TRBD2 matching 11 bases. The CDR3 DNA is TGTGCCAGCAGCTCAGTAGCGGGAGGGGCATACAATGAGCAGTTCTTC. Protein sequence: CASSSVAGGAYNEQFF.